This entry lists 23 T cell receptor beta chains sequenced from one sample in a study of blood T cell repertoires in COVID-19. Here immunoSEQ multiplex PCR was the method, and the copy in TCRdb shows in-frame clones only, minus some. Here the sample spans some 78,000 clones, approximately 86% being singletons. Sequenced input: peripheral blood. These receptors all come from a man aged 50 to 59 with active or convalescent COVID-19.

In its sample, this clone was seen a few times. V usage is TRBV6-5 and J usage is TRBJ1-1; D gene uncertain. The CDR3 totals 13 residues. The germline V gene has CDR1 MNHEY and CDR2 SVGAGI. V lost 6 bases, J lost 1 base, and 9 bases lay in between. The CDR3 nucleotides are TGTGCCAGCAGATCAGGAGGGAACACTGAAGCTTTCTTT. Translation gives CASRSGGNTEAFF.

The chain has TRBV24-1 and TRBJ2-5; TRBD1 is a possible D gene (6 bases). V was trimmed by 4 bases and J by 2 bases, leaving 10 bases between them. The CDR3 runs to 14 residues. CDR1 and CDR2 (germline): KGHDR, SFDVKD. The CDR3 DNA sequence: TGTGCCACCAGTGACCTGAGGGGGCAAGAGACCCAGTACTTC. Translated: CATSDLRGQETQYF.

V gene TRBV4-3 combines with J gene TRBJ2-1, with D maybe TRBD1 (5 bases). The CDR3 is 14 amino acids. The V end lost 0 bases, the J end lost 2 bases, and 5 bases lay between the germline ends. Germline values: CDR1 LGHNA, CDR2 YSLEER. The CDR3 spells CASSQEGPYNEQFF. CDR3 in DNA: TGCGCCAGCAGCCAAGAGGGGCCCTACAATGAGCAGTTCTTC.

The chain carries TRBV29-1 and TRBJ2-2; maybe TRBD1 (6 bases). With 7 bases removed from V and 0 bases from J, the gap between germline ends came to 15 bases. CDR3 size: 15 residues. Germline V lookup: CDR1 SQVTM, CDR2 ANQGSEA. This CDR3 is CSAKQGTANTGELFF. The CDR3, as DNA: TGCAGCGCCAAACAGGGAACGGCGAACACCGGGGAGCTGTTTTTT.

This chain joins TRBV7-2 and TRBJ1-5; 10 nucleotides line up with TRBD1. J gave up 4 bases and V 5 bases, and 5 bases lay outside the gene matches. Germline-derived CDR1 and CDR2 are SGHTA and FQGNSA. The CDR3 consists of 15 residues. For the CDR3, the DNA is TGTGCCAGCAGCCCGACAGGGGGCGCGAATCAGCCCCAGCATTTT. Protein product: CASSPTGGANQPQHF.

The J gene is TRBJ1-4, the V gene TRBV28; TRBD1 is a possible D gene (5 bases). This CDR3 has 14 residues. Germline V gives CDR1 MDHEN, CDR2 SYDVKM. The V end was cut by 8 bases, the J end by 7 bases, with 17 bases between. In DNA, the CDR3 is TGTGCCAGCTTTCCCTGGGGGGAGGGTGAAAAACTGTTTTTT. It translates to CASFPWGEGEKLFF. The full variable domain, rest sourced from reference TRBV28 and TRBJ1-4, is DVKVTQSSRYLVKRTGEKVFLECVQDMDHENMFWYRQDPGLGLRLIYFSYDVKMKEKGDIPEGYSVSREKKERFSLILESASTNQTSMYLCASFPWGEGEKLFFGSGTQLSVL.

This clone was observed a single time. V gene TRBV12-3 or TRBV12-4 combines with J gene TRBJ1-1; 12 nucleotides agree with TRBD1. This CDR3 is 13 amino acids long. V lost 3 bases, J lost 12 bases, and 5 bases stayed unmatched. CDR3 bases: TGTGCCAGCAGTTTCGAGGGACAGGGGGCAACTTTCTTT. Translation gives CASSFEGQGATFF.

This chain uses TRBV12-3 or TRBV12-4 with TRBJ1-1; a weak D match, TRBD1 (6 bases). Trimming stripped 6 bases from V and 6 bases from J, with 11 bases between. CDR3 length equals 12 residues. This chain's CDR3 is CASSRGGAEAFF. As DNA, the CDR3 is TGTGCCAGCAGCAGGGGAGGGGCTGAAGCTTTCTTT.

A note on this clone: One end of the junction fails to match germline, which may point to a read error. V is TRBV7-9 and J is TRBJ1-2, with D possibly TRBD1 on 6 matching bases. Germline V gene data show CDR1 as SEHNR and CDR2 as FQNEAQ (reference sequence). There are 11 residues in the CDR3. CDR3 amino acids: CASSLARTDDF. CDR3 nucleotides: TGTGCCAGCAGCTTAGCCCGGACAGATGACTTC. Variable domain in full (rest from reference TRBV7-9 and TRBJ1-2): DTGVSQNPRHKITKRGQNVTFRCDPISEHNRLYWYRQTLGQGPEFLTYFQNEAQLEKSRLLSDRFSAERPKGSFSTLEIQRTEQGDSAMYLCASSLARTDDFGSGTRLTVV.

The CDR3 loop is CASRRIQGVWETQYF. In DNA form, the CDR3 reads TGTGCCAGCAGGAGAATACAGGGGGTCTGGGAGACCCAGTACTTC. The V and J genes are TRBV6-5 and TRBJ2-5; 8 bases fit TRBD1. Per germline, CDR1 MNHEY and CDR2 SVGAGI. Trimming removed 6 bases from V and 5 bases from J; junction bases left unmatched: 11. The CDR3 is made up of 15 amino acids.

The chain carries TRBV4-1 and TRBJ1-1; D is undetermined. This CDR3 contains 14 residues. Per the germline V gene, CDR1 is MGHRA and CDR2 is YSYEKL. Trimming removed 4 bases from V and 1 base from J, with 10 bases in between. This CDR3 is CASSLITRNTEAFF. The DNA for the CDR3 is TGCGCCAGCAGCCTTATTACAAGGAACACTGAAGCTTTCTTT.

V and J are TRBV6-6 and TRBJ1-6, with D possibly being TRBD1 (6 bases). V lost 2 bases and J lost 8, with 16 bases in between. The CDR3 runs 16 residues. CDR1 is MNHNY, CDR2 SVGAGI, per germline (reference sequence). Here the CDR3 reads CASSYDPGEYDSPLHF. As DNA, the CDR3 is TGTGCCAGCAGTTACGATCCAGGGGAATATGATTCACCCCTCCACTTT.

This clone was counted between two and nine times. The J gene is TRBJ1-4, the V gene TRBV19, with 7 nucleotides matching TRBD1. The CDR3 has 15 amino acids. With V trimmed by 4 bases and J by 5 bases, 7 bases remained unmatched. Germline values: CDR1 LNHDA, CDR2 SQIVND (reference sequence). The CDR3: CASSRRDSFNEKLFF. The CDR3 DNA follows: TGTGCCAGTAGTAGACGGGACAGTTTCAATGAAAAACTGTTTTTT.

This clone has only one observation. This chain uses TRBV11-2 with TRBJ1-1; D is uncertain. Trimming left V 0 bases short and J 5 bases short, with 10 bases between. Germline assignment: CDR1 SGHAT and CDR2 FQNNGV. The CDR3 spans 14 residues. As DNA, the CDR3 is TGTGCCAGCAGCTTAGATCCGGGTACGACTGAAGCTTTCTTT. Its translation: CASSLDPGTTEAFF.

The rearrangement links TRBV6-2 or TRBV6-3 to TRBJ2-7; a possible D gene is TRBD1 (6 bases). Trimming took 0 bases from V and 4 from J, leaving 10 bases between them. The CDR3 totals 14 residues. CDR1 is MNHEY and CDR2 is SVGEGT in the germline V gene. Written as DNA, the CDR3 is TGTGCCAGCAGTTACTCCGGGACAATATACGAGCAGTACGTC. Protein product: CASSYSGTIYEQYV.

The rearrangement links TRBV7-2 to TRBJ1-6; 8 nucleotides match TRBD1. Germline V gene data show CDR1 as SGHTA and CDR2 as FQGNSA. V gave up 4 bases and J gave up 4 bases; unmatched junction bases: 6. The CDR3 sequence is 16 residues long. This CDR3 is CASSSGQGRYNSPLHF. In nucleotides, the CDR3 is TGTGCCAGCAGCTCAGGACAGGGAAGATATAATTCACCCCTCCACTTT.

The genes are TRBV18 and TRBJ2-1, with a possible D match to TRBD2 (5 bases). The V gene's germline CDR1 is KGHSH and CDR2 LQKENI. Trimming shortened V by 1 base and J by 2 bases, and 9 bases separated the two germline ends. The CDR3 totals 15 residues. The DNA for the CDR3 is TGTGCCAGCTCACCACGTTCGGGGACCTACAATGAGCAGTTCTTC. Protein product: CASSPRSGTYNEQFF.

This chain joins TRBV5-4 and TRBJ2-5, with 10 bases aligning to TRBD2. Germline CDR1 and CDR2: SGHNT and YYREEE (reference sequence). This CDR3 is built from 15 residues. Losses at the gene ends were 5 bases for V and 5 bases for J; bases not matched to a gene: 9. The CDR3 is CASRTLAGEGETQYF. The DNA for the CDR3 is TGTGCCAGCAGAACCCTAGCGGGGGAGGGGGAGACCCAGTACTTC.

The V call is TRBV19, the J call TRBJ2-2; 10 bases agree with TRBD2. This CDR3 is 17 amino acids long. V gave up 6 bases and J gave up 4 bases; unmatched junction bases: 11. Per germline, CDR1 LNHDA and CDR2 SQIVND (reference sequence). CDR3 amino acids: CASSRLAGTSGTGELFF. Here the CDR3 DNA reads TGTGCCAGTAGCAGACTAGCGGGTACGTCGGGCACCGGGGAGCTGTTTTTT.

The count of this clone is one. J is TRBJ1-1 and V is TRBV2, with 10 positions matching TRBD1. Trimming at V came to 7 bases and at J to 1 base, leaving 6 bases not matched to a gene. Looked up from germline, CDR1 is SNHLY and CDR2 is FYNNEI. The CDR3 covers 15 residues. CDR3 in DNA: TGTGCCAGCAACGGACAGGGGGGTGCGAACACTGAAGCTTTCTTT. It translates to CASNGQGGANTEAFF.

This chain connects TRBV7-9 to TRBJ1-1; 7 positions agree with TRBD1. Germline CDR1 is SEHNR and CDR2 is FQNEAQ (reference sequence). The length of the CDR3 is 12 residues. The trim removed 11 bases at V and 3 bases at J, leaving 6 bases unmatched. DNA for the CDR3: TGTGCCGGGCAGGGGGACGACACTGAAGCTTTCTTT. It is translated as CAGQGDDTEAFF.

The chain employs TRBV6-5 and TRBJ1-5; 7 bases match TRBD1. The germline V gene encodes CDR1 MNHEY and CDR2 SVGAGI. The junction had 6 bases not matched to a gene; V was cut back by 6 bases and J by 1 base. The CDR3 extends over 15 amino acids. The CDR3 coding sequence is TGTGCCAGCAGCTTAACAGGGGAGAGCAATCAGCCCCAGCATTTT. The encoded protein is CASSLTGESNQPQHF.

The chain uses TRBV5-1 and TRBJ1-1; TRBD1 is a possible D gene (5 bases). Deletions cut 2 bases from V and 4 bases from J, with 12 bases between. This CDR3 is built from 14 residues. CDR1 and CDR2 (germline): SGHRS, YFSETQ. CDR3 sequence: CASSLGAVSTEAFF. CDR3 in DNA: TGCGCCAGCAGCTTAGGGGCGGTGAGCACTGAAGCTTTCTTT. Filled out from reference TRBV5-1 and TRBJ1-1, the complete variable domain reads KAGVTQTPRYLIKTRGQQVTLSCSPISGHRSVSWYQQTPGQGLQFLFEYFSETQRNKGNFPGRFSGRQFSNSRSEMNVSTLELGDSALYLCASSLGAVSTEAFFGQGTRLTVV.